The 14 T cell receptor beta chains below come from one sample, sequenced in a study of blood T cell repertoires in COVID-19. Sequencing was performed with immunoSEQ multiplex PCR; in TCRdb, only in-frame clones are kept and a portion is missing. The table lists about 60,000 clones, roughly three quarters of them singletons. Sequenced material: peripheral blood. Receptors originate from a man in his fifties or sixties with active or convalescent COVID-19.

This clone showed up just a few times. The genes are TRBV7-3 and TRBJ2-5; TRBD1 agrees at 7 bases. Germline lookup yields CDR1 SGHTA and CDR2 FQGTGA. V gave up 6 bases and J gave up 5 bases; unmatched junction bases: 6. The CDR3 length is 13 residues. CDR3 bases: TGTGCCAGCAGTCCAGACAGGGACGAGACCCAGTACTTC. It specifies CASSPDRDETQYF. Full variable domain (outside the CDR3, taken from reference TRBV7-3 and TRBJ2-5): GAGVSQTPSNKVTEKGKYVELRCDPISGHTALYWYRQSLGQGPEFLIYFQGTGAADDSGLPNDRFFAVRPEGSVSTLKIQRTERGDSAVYLCASSPDRDETQYFGPGTRLLVL.

This clone showed up many times. V gene TRBV19 combines with J gene TRBJ2-6, with TRBD1 as a possible D gene (6 bases). V dropped 8 bases and J dropped 0 bases, with 14 bases sitting between them. The CDR3 covers 16 residues. CDR1 and CDR2 (germline): LNHDA, SQIVND (reference sequence). The CDR3 bases are TGTGCCAGTGATTCGACAGGAAACTCTGGGGCCAACGTCCTGACTTTC. Its protein is CASDSTGNSGANVLTF. The full variable domain, rest sourced from reference TRBV19 and TRBJ2-6, is DGGITQSPKYLFRKEGQNVTLSCEQNLNHDAMYWYRQDPGQGLRLIYYSQIVNDFQKGDIAEGYSVSREKKESFPLTVTSAQKNPTAFYLCASDSTGNSGANVLTFGAGSRLTVL.

The chain recombines TRBV24-1 with TRBJ2-5; 8 bases align to TRBD1. The CDR3 has 14 residues. After removal of 6 bases from V and 5 bases from J, the junction contained 7 bases not matched to a gene. In germline, CDR1 is KGHDR, CDR2 SFDVKD. The DNA of the CDR3 is TGTGCCACCAGTCGTCCAGGGGGCGCGGAGACCCAGTACTTC. This translates into CATSRPGGAETQYF.

This chain links TRBV7-3 with TRBJ2-7; D possibly corresponds to TRBD2 (6 bases). The V gene's germline CDR1 is SGHTA and CDR2 FQGTGA. CDR3 length equals 15 residues. Trimming left V 2 bases short and J 0 bases short, with 11 bases between. This chain's CDR3 is CASSLGGSLSYEQYF. For the CDR3, the DNA is TGTGCCAGCAGCTTAGGGGGGAGTCTCTCCTACGAGCAGTACTTC.

This chain connects TRBV7-2 to TRBJ2-1; maybe TRBD2 (6 bases). The V gene's germline CDR1 is SGHTA and CDR2 FQGNSA. V was clipped by 1 base and J by 7 bases, with 14 bases between them. The CDR3 runs to 15 residues. The CDR3: CASSLVTGEVNEQFF. For the CDR3, the DNA is TGTGCCAGCAGCTTAGTTACGGGAGAGGTGAATGAGCAGTTCTTC.

This clone was detected only once. J is TRBJ1-1 and V is TRBV7-8; no clear D gene. Looked up from germline, CDR1 is SGHVS and CDR2 is FQNEAQ. CDR3 size: 14 residues. V was cut by 1 base and J by 7 bases, with 13 bases left in between. The CDR3 DNA sequence: TGTGCCAGCAGCTTAGTAAATTCTAGGCATGAAGCTTTCTTT. Its translation: CASSLVNSRHEAFF.

The chain carries TRBV30 and TRBJ2-1; 7 bases align to TRBD2. The CDR3 has 13 amino acids. The trim removed 2 bases at V and 2 bases at J, leaving 0 bases unmatched. Germline CDR1 and CDR2: GTSNPN and SVGIG (reference sequence). In DNA form, the CDR3 reads TGTGCCTGGAGTAGCGGGACCTACAATGAGCAGTTCTTC. Its translation is CAWSSGTYNEQFF.

The chain recombines TRBV27 with TRBJ2-7; weak D call: TRBD1 (6 bases). This CDR3 has 15 amino acids. In germline, CDR1 is MNHEY, CDR2 SMNVEV (reference sequence). The V gene lost 5 bases and the J gene lost 1 base, with 15 bases spanning the gap. In DNA, the CDR3 is TGTGCCAGCAGTCCCTCGTCGACAGGATCCTACGAGCAGTACTTC. It codes for CASSPSSTGSYEQYF.

The chain has TRBV3-1 (or the pseudogene TRBV3-2) and TRBJ2-1; TRBD2 is a possible D gene (6 bases). Germline CDR1 reads LGHDT; CDR2 reads YNNKEL (reference sequence). Trimming pared 0 bases from V and 8 bases from J, leaving 8 bases between. The CDR3 extends over 13 amino acids. CDR3 residues: CASSQDWGDEQFF. CDR3 DNA: TGTGCCAGCAGCCAAGATTGGGGGGATGAGCAGTTCTTC.

The V and J genes are TRBV6-5 and TRBJ1-6; 7 bases are a match to TRBD1. After removal of 7 bases from V and 13 bases from J, the junction contained 13 bases not matched to a gene. Germline assignment: CDR1 MNHEY and CDR2 SVGAGI. The CDR3 contains 14 residues. CDR3 in amino acids: CASTSDRQLGPLHF. The CDR3 region has the DNA TGTGCCAGCACCTCGGACAGGCAGCTTGGGCCCCTCCACTTT.

The chain is built from TRBV5-1 and TRBJ2-7; TRBD2 matches 7 bases. V was clipped by 5 bases and J by 6 bases; unmatched bases: 8. The CDR3 has 13 amino acids. Germline CDR1 reads SGHRS; CDR2 reads YFSETQ. CDR3 in DNA: TGCGCCAGCAGGAGGGAGGGGCAGGGCGAGCAGTACTTC. As protein: CASRREGQGEQYF.

The CDR3 DNA sequence: TGTGCCAGCAGCCTAGGATTCGGTCAGCCCCAGCATTTT. It yields the protein CASSLGFGQPQHF. The V call is TRBV12-3 or TRBV12-4, the J call TRBJ1-5; no definite D call. V was cut by 6 bases and J by 6 bases, with 12 bases left in between. The CDR3 is 13 amino acids.

This clone showed up many times. The genes are TRBV9 and TRBJ2-7, with TRBD1 matching over 7 bases. Per germline, CDR1 SGDLS and CDR2 YYNGEE. The V segment lost 0 bases and the J segment 7 bases; nucleotides outside the gene matches: 7. This CDR3 region has 14 residues. Written as DNA, the CDR3 is TGTGCCAGCAGCGTAGGACAGGGAAATCAGGAGCAGTACTTC. This translates into CASSVGQGNQEQYF.

This clone occurred a few times. The chain employs TRBV9 and TRBJ2-5; D remains ambiguous. V was pared by 0 bases and J by 5 bases, with 14 bases between. Germline loops: CDR1 SGDLS, CDR2 YYNGEE. The CDR3 totals 15 residues. CDR3 nucleotides: TGTGCCAGCAGCGTAGACTCTAACAGTTGGGAGACCCAGTACTTC. It translates to CASSVDSNSWETQYF.